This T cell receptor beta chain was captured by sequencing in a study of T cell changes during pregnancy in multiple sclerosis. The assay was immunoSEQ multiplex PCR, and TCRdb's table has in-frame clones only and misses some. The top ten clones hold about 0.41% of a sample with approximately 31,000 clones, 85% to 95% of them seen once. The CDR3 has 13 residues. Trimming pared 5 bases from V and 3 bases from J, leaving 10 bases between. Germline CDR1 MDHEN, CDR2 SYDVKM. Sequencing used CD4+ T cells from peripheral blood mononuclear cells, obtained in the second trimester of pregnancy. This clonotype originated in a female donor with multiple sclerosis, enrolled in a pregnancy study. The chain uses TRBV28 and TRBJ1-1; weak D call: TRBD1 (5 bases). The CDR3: CASSPGGYTEAFF. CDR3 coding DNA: TGTGCCAGCAGTCCCGGGGGGTACACTGAAGCTTTCTTT.